Listed below are T cell receptor beta chains from one sample, sequenced in a study of regulatory T cells in long-lasting Graves disease. TCRdb re-derived calls from the multiplex PCR reads in MiXCR, one entry per CDR3 protein. The sample records around 400,000 distinct CDR3 sequences, roughly a sixth being singletons. Sequenced here: peripheral blood mononuclear cells (PBMCs), sampled at new diagnosis, from a patient treated with antithyroid drugs. The receptors derive from a female donor with Graves disease. Each CDR3 is given with its conserved first and last residue. The order of the fields is D gene, J gene, clone size, V gene, CDR3 protein, CDR3 DNA. D genes are given only for firm matches. Expanded clones are given a class, and other clones once, few, many or no size at all.

D gene: NA
J gene: TRBJ1-1
clone size: many
V gene: TRBV5-1
CDR3 protein: CASSLGERVNTEAFF
CDR3 DNA: TGCGCCAGCAGCTTGGGCGAGAGAGTGAACACTGAAGCTTTCTTT

D gene: NA
J gene: TRBJ2-7
clone size: many
V gene: TRBV9
CDR3 protein: CASSPRLSYEQYF
CDR3 DNA: TGTGCCAGCAGCCCTAGACTTTCCTACGAGCAGTACTTC

D gene: TRBD2
J gene: TRBJ2-7
clone size: many
V gene: TRBV3-1
CDR3 protein: CASSQRLAGEYEQYF
CDR3 DNA: TGTGCCAGCAGCCAACGACTAGCGGGAGAATACGAGCAGTACTTC

D gene: NA
J gene: TRBJ1-4
clone size: many
V gene: TRBV9
CDR3 protein: CASSVQGSGEKLFF
CDR3 DNA: TGTGCCAGCAGCGTCCAGGGTTCGGGTGAAAAACTGTTTTTT

D gene: NA
J gene: TRBJ2-5
clone size: many
V gene: TRBV7-7
CDR3 protein: CASSPGAGRKETQYF
CDR3 DNA: TGTGCCAGCAGCCCAGGGGCCGGTAGAAAAGAGACCCAGTACTTC

D gene: NA
J gene: TRBJ1-1
clone size: many
V gene: TRBV3-1
CDR3 protein: CASSQDRGVTEAFF
CDR3 DNA: TGTGCCAGCAGCCAAGATCGGGGGGTTACTGAAGCTTTCTTT

D gene: NA
J gene: TRBJ2-5
clone size: NA
V gene: TRBV11-1
CDR3 protein: CASTDLETQYF
CDR3 DNA: TGTGCCAGCACGGACCTGGAGACCCAGTACTTC

D gene: NA
J gene: TRBJ1-6
clone size: NA
V gene: TRBV3-1
CDR3 protein: CASSQLHGLSNSPLHF
CDR3 DNA: TGTGCCAGCAGCCAATTGCACGGACTCTCAAATTCACCCCTCCACTTT

D gene: NA
J gene: TRBJ1-1
clone size: few
V gene: TRBV6-6
CDR3 protein: CASSSSRTASGTEAFF
CDR3 DNA: TGTGCCAGCAGTTCCTCGAGGACCGCGTCGGGAACTGAAGCTTTCTTT

D gene: NA
J gene: TRBJ2-7
clone size: many
V gene: TRBV2
CDR3 protein: CASSGDQRSSYEQYF
CDR3 DNA: TGTGCCAGCAGTGGAGACCAGAGGAGCTCCTACGAGCAGTACTTC

D gene: NA
J gene: TRBJ2-1
clone size: many
V gene: TRBV19
CDR3 protein: CASSILAETYNEQFF
CDR3 DNA: TGTGCCAGTAGTATTTTGGCTGAAACCTACAATGAGCAGTTCTTC

D gene: TRBD2
J gene: TRBJ2-7
clone size: NA
V gene: TRBV18
CDR3 protein: CASSPPGLAGHEQYF
CDR3 DNA: TGTGCCAGCTCACCACCGGGACTAGCGGGCCACGAGCAGTACTTC

D gene: NA
J gene: TRBJ2-7
clone size: many
V gene: TRBV30
CDR3 protein: CAWSPGEGDKQYF
CDR3 DNA: TGTGCCTGGAGTCCCGGGGAGGGGGATAAGCAGTACTTC

D gene: NA
J gene: TRBJ1-1
clone size: few
V gene: TRBV5-6
CDR3 protein: CASSKGSIDTEAFF
CDR3 DNA: TGTGCCAGCAGCAAAGGCAGTATAGACACTGAAGCTTTCTTT

D gene: NA
J gene: TRBJ2-2
clone size: few
V gene: TRBV19
CDR3 protein: CASSPGVGGATGELFF
CDR3 DNA: TGTGCCAGTAGTCCCGGCGTAGGGGGAGCTACCGGGGAGCTGTTTTTT

D gene: TRBD2
J gene: TRBJ2-1
clone size: NA
V gene: TRBV20-1
CDR3 protein: CSARSLAGSSYNEQFF
CDR3 DNA: TGCAGTGCTAGAAGTCTAGCGGGGAGCTCCTACAATGAGCAGTTCTTC

D gene: TRBD1
J gene: TRBJ2-7
clone size: many
V gene: TRBV7-9
CDR3 protein: CASSSLGQTADEQYF
CDR3 DNA: TGTGCCAGCAGCTCACTGGGACAGACGGCTGACGAGCAGTACTTC

D gene: NA
J gene: TRBJ1-2
clone size: many
V gene: TRBV3-1
CDR3 protein: CASTMRAATYGYTF
CDR3 DNA: TGTGCCAGCACCATGCGGGCGGCAACTTATGGCTACACCTTC

D gene: NA
J gene: TRBJ1-2
clone size: few
V gene: TRBV6-1
CDR3 protein: CASKRTRESYGYTF
CDR3 DNA: TGTGCCAGCAAAAGGACACGAGAGTCCTATGGCTACACCTTC

D gene: NA
J gene: TRBJ2-6
clone size: many
V gene: TRBV11-1
CDR3 protein: CASSRTENGVLTF
CDR3 DNA: TGTGCCAGCAGCCGTACCGAGAACGGCGTCCTGACTTTC

D gene: NA
J gene: TRBJ1-2
clone size: few
V gene: TRBV10-3
CDR3 protein: CAISEPRTVRALYGYTF
CDR3 DNA: TGTGCCATCAGTGAACCCAGGACAGTAAGGGCCCTATATGGCTACACCTTC

D gene: TRBD2
J gene: TRBJ2-1
clone size: many
V gene: TRBV13
CDR3 protein: CASSEPSGRNYNEQFF
CDR3 DNA: TGTGCCAGCAGCGAGCCTAGCGGGAGGAACTACAATGAGCAGTTCTTC

D gene: NA
J gene: TRBJ2-4
clone size: few
V gene: TRBV4-1
CDR3 protein: CASSRRTVDGDIQYF
CDR3 DNA: TGCGCCAGCAGCCGCCGGACAGTCGACGGTGACATTCAGTACTTC

D gene: TRBD1
J gene: TRBJ2-3
clone size: NA
V gene: TRBV28
CDR3 protein: CASGPGQGETDTQYF
CDR3 DNA: TGTGCCAGCGGACCGGGACAGGGAGAAACAGATACGCAGTATTTT

D gene: TRBD2
J gene: TRBJ2-7
clone size: few
V gene: TRBV4-3
CDR3 protein: CASSQGLAGASSYEQYF
CDR3 DNA: TGCGCCAGCAGCCAAGGACTAGCGGGAGCTTCTAGCTACGAGCAGTACTTC

D gene: TRBD2
J gene: TRBJ2-3
clone size: many
V gene: TRBV7-9
CDR3 protein: CASSFRAGGRSTDTQYF
CDR3 DNA: TGTGCCAGCAGCTTCAGAGCGGGAGGTCGGAGCACAGATACGCAGTATTTT

D gene: TRBD2
J gene: TRBJ2-1
clone size: many
V gene: TRBV28
CDR3 protein: CASSLLLAGVDNEQFF
CDR3 DNA: TGTGCCAGCAGTTTACTACTAGCGGGAGTAGACAATGAGCAGTTCTTC

D gene: NA
J gene: TRBJ1-2
clone size: many
V gene: TRBV10-3
CDR3 protein: CAISDPENYGYTF
CDR3 DNA: TGTGCCATCAGTGACCCCGAGAACTATGGCTACACCTTC

D gene: TRBD1
J gene: TRBJ2-3
clone size: NA
V gene: TRBV19
CDR3 protein: CASSPIPGQGRDTQYF
CDR3 DNA: TGTGCCAGTAGCCCCATCCCGGGACAGGGCCGAGATACGCAGTATTTT

D gene: TRBD2
J gene: TRBJ2-5
clone size: NA
V gene: TRBV12-3/TRBV12-4
CDR3 protein: CASSPGTSGRYETQYF
CDR3 DNA: TGTGCCAGCAGTCCGGGGACTAGCGGGAGGTATGAGACCCAGTACTTC

D gene: TRBD1
J gene: TRBJ2-2
clone size: many
V gene: TRBV28
CDR3 protein: CASRRTGQGFTGELFF
CDR3 DNA: TGTGCCAGCAGAAGAACGGGACAGGGATTCACCGGGGAGCTGTTTTTT

D gene: NA
J gene: TRBJ2-1
clone size: few
V gene: TRBV12-3/TRBV12-4
CDR3 protein: CASSLGGARNEQFF
CDR3 DNA: TGTGCCAGCAGTTTAGGCGGGGCTAGGAATGAGCAGTTCTTC

D gene: NA
J gene: TRBJ1-4
clone size: few
V gene: TRBV6-5
CDR3 protein: CASSYLAGRGSEKLFF
CDR3 DNA: TGTGCCAGCAGTTACCTCGCGGGACGGGGGAGCGAAAAACTGTTTTTT

D gene: TRBD2
J gene: TRBJ2-5
clone size: many
V gene: TRBV6-1
CDR3 protein: CASRTTASGRMGETQYF
CDR3 DNA: TGTGCCAGCAGAACCACCGCTAGCGGGAGGATGGGGGAGACCCAGTACTTC

D gene: NA
J gene: TRBJ2-7
clone size: many
V gene: TRBV28
CDR3 protein: CASSEQGVSYEQYF
CDR3 DNA: TGTGCCAGCAGTGAGCAAGGGGTTTCCTACGAGCAGTACTTC

D gene: NA
J gene: TRBJ2-5
clone size: many
V gene: TRBV27
CDR3 protein: CASSLSGGYQETQYF
CDR3 DNA: TGTGCCAGCAGTTTATCCGGCGGTTACCAAGAGACCCAGTACTTC

D gene: TRBD1
J gene: TRBJ1-1
clone size: many
V gene: TRBV12-3/TRBV12-4
CDR3 protein: CASSSRDSRRNTEAFF
CDR3 DNA: TGTGCCAGCAGTTCACGGGACAGCCGAAGGAACACTGAAGCTTTCTTT

D gene: TRBD1
J gene: TRBJ1-1
clone size: few
V gene: TRBV27
CDR3 protein: CASEGDLGTGNTEAFF
CDR3 DNA: TGTGCCAGCGAGGGGGACCTCGGGACAGGGAACACTGAAGCTTTCTTT

D gene: NA
J gene: TRBJ1-5
clone size: once
V gene: TRBV6-1
CDR3 protein: CASSPVGGGDQPQHF
CDR3 DNA: TGTGCCAGCAGCCCGGTGGGAGGGGGGGATCAGCCCCAGCATTTT

D gene: NA
J gene: TRBJ1-6
clone size: many
V gene: TRBV2
CDR3 protein: CATRPLQGSPLHF
CDR3 DNA: TGTGCCACCCGTCCCCTACAGGGTTCACCCCTCCACTTT